These 14 T cell receptor beta chains came from one sample sequenced in a study of shared T cell receptors in the human thymus. TCRdb keeps only in-frame clones here, not all; method: immunoSEQ multiplex PCR. In the table there are about 730,000 clones, approximately 83% of which are singletons. This same sample was also part of a study on human thymus T cells.

Sequenced material: thymocytes. The receptors stem from a girl in the first two years of life with a congenital heart defect.

The chain joins TRBV28 to TRBJ1-1; D gene uncertain. V lost 8 bases, J lost 8 bases, and 9 bases lay in between. The CDR3 length is 10 residues. From germline, CDR1 is MDHEN and CDR2 SYDVKM. CDR3 amino acids: CASRQVEAFF. The CDR3, as DNA: TGTGCCAGCCGGCAGGTAGAAGCTTTCTTT.

The genes are TRBV10-3 and TRBJ1-2, with D perhaps matching TRBD1 (6 bases). CDR1 ENHRY and CDR2 SYGVKD come from the germline V gene. The CDR3 contains 13 residues. V was clipped by 7 bases and J by 2 bases, with 11 bases between them. The DNA of the CDR3 is TGTGCCATCACCCAGGGGCGCAACTATGGCTACACCTTC. Protein: CAITQGRNYGYTF.

The gene calls are TRBV7-2 and TRBJ1-3; TRBD1 is a possible D gene (6 bases). The V gene lost 3 bases and the J gene lost 0 bases, with 15 bases spanning the gap. CDR3 length: 17 amino acids. CDR1 is SGHTA, CDR2 FQGNSA, per germline. In DNA, the CDR3 is TGTGCCAGCAGCTTTCCGGACAGAACTTTCTCTGGAAACACCATATATTTT. Translation: CASSFPDRTFSGNTIYF.

The chain couples TRBV5-5 to TRBJ2-3; TRBD2 matches at 8 bases. The length of the CDR3 is 15 residues. After removal of 1 base from V and 2 bases from J, the junction contained 3 bases not matched to a gene. CDR1 is SGHKS, CDR2 YYEKEE, per germline (reference sequence). The CDR3 spells CASSLRAGDTDTQYF. The CDR3 DNA is TGTGCCAGCAGCTTGAGAGCGGGGGACACAGATACGCAGTATTTT.

The chain links TRBV2 to TRBJ2-3, with TRBD2 identical over 7 bases. J gave up 0 bases and V 7 bases, and 7 bases lay outside the gene matches. Germline CDR1 and CDR2: SNHLY and FYNNEI. This CDR3 has 15 residues. Here the CDR3 reads CASIVERGSTDTQYF. The CDR3 region has the DNA TGTGCCAGCATCGTGGAGCGGGGTAGCACAGATACGCAGTATTTT.

Turning to this clone: Other DNA sequences in the same sample also yield this CDR3. The rearrangement uses TRBV25-1 and TRBJ1-5, with a tentative D call TRBD1 (6 bases). Germline lookup yields CDR1 MGHDK and CDR2 SYGVNS. Trimming pared 5 bases from V and 7 bases from J, leaving 15 bases between. The CDR3 consists of 14 residues. The CDR3 bases are TGTGCCAGCAGTCCACAGGGATTGCGGCAGCCCCAGCATTTT. Translating it yields CASSPQGLRQPQHF.

This clone has just one count. The J gene is TRBJ2-7, the V gene TRBV18; 7 bases fit TRBD2. The J segment lost 6 bases and the V segment lost 2 bases, leaving 10 bases of the junction unmatched. Germline assignment: CDR1 KGHSH and CDR2 LQKENI. The CDR3 sequence is 15 residues long. CDR3 DNA sequence: TGTGCCAGCTCACCAGAGAGCAGGACTAGTTGCGAGCAGTACTTC. It is translated as CASSPESRTSCEQYF.

The genes are TRBV29-1 and TRBJ2-2; 15 positions agree with TRBD2. CDR1 is SQVTM and CDR2 is ANQGSEA in the germline V gene. The CDR3 covers 17 residues. With 4 bases clipped from V and 2 bases from J, the junction kept 5 bases outside the gene matches. CDR3 loop: CSVGGLAGGQNTGELFF. In DNA form, the CDR3 reads TGCAGCGTTGGGGGACTAGCGGGGGGTCAAAACACCGGGGAGCTGTTTTTT.

This clone was picked up one time. The V call is TRBV11-2, the J call TRBJ2-7; 7 bases align to TRBD1. J was trimmed by 5 bases and V by 1 base; bases with no gene match: 14. This CDR3 is built from 17 residues. Germline V gives CDR1 SGHAT, CDR2 FQNNGV. The CDR3 DNA reads TGTGCCAGCAGCTTAGTCCCCACGACAGGGTTCGTTAACGAGCAGTACTTC. Its translation is CASSLVPTTGFVNEQYF.

The CDR3: CASSGDRGENTEAFF. The CDR3 coding sequence is TGCGCCAGCAGCGGTGACAGGGGGGAAAACACTGAAGCTTTCTTT. The V gene is TRBV5-1, the J gene TRBJ1-1; 9 bases align to TRBD1. The CDR3 length is 15 residues. CDR1 and CDR2 (germline): SGHRS, YFSETQ. V gave up 4 bases and J gave up 2 bases; unmatched junction bases: 6.

This clone occurred once. The V and J genes are TRBV11-2 and TRBJ2-3; 10 nucleotides align to TRBD1. The CDR3 sequence is 18 residues long. Germline CDR1 and CDR2: SGHAT and FQNNGV. V lost 5 bases to trimming and J lost 3 bases; unmatched junction nucleotides: 14. The CDR3 sequence: CASSTDGQGQGTTDTQYF. The CDR3 DNA reads as TGTGCCAGCAGCACAGACGGGCAGGGACAGGGGACGACAGATACGCAGTATTTT.

This chain links TRBV7-9 with TRBJ1-1; D perhaps matches TRBD1 (6 bases). Trimming pared 5 bases from V and 6 bases from J, leaving 16 bases between. CDR1 is SEHNR, CDR2 FQNEAQ, per germline (reference sequence). The CDR3 spans 14 residues. The CDR3 coding sequence is TGTGCCAGCAGCCTCGACAGGCGATACCCTGAAGCTTTCTTT. Its translation: CASSLDRRYPEAFF.

Only one count was recorded for this clone. The chain combines TRBV21-1 with TRBJ1-1; the listed D gene, TRBD1, was not tested against the DNA. TRBV21-1 is described as a pseudogene. CDR3 length equals 15 residues. This CDR3 is CASSKCSRGSTEAFF. CDR3 sequence (DNA): TGTGCCAGCAGCAAATGTTCCAGGGGGAGCACTGAAGCTTTCTTT.

This rearrangement joins TRBV4-2 to TRBJ1-5; D call uncertain. This CDR3 has 15 residues. CDR1 and CDR2 (germline): LGHNA, YNFKEQ. The V gene lost 4 bases and the J gene lost 5 bases, with 15 bases spanning the gap. The CDR3 is CASSPTGAADQPQHF. The DNA for the CDR3 is TGTGCCAGCAGCCCCACTGGCGCGGCGGATCAGCCCCAGCATTTT.